The present T cell receptor beta chain was sequenced within a study of blood T cell repertoires in COVID-19. At the level of the study: The study drew acute and convalescent COVID-19 samples from the United States, Italy and Spain. T cells, B-cell-depleted T cells, or PBMCs supplied cDNA or gDNA.

Original processing notes: Counts of nucleated cells, estimated from reference gene primer amplification, were obtained. Some clones are missing from TCRdb's copy, which holds only in-frame ones; the method was immunoSEQ multiplex PCR. The V and J calls and clone size are taken from that table; D and trimming were inferred from the DNA. The sample holds some 76,000 clones, 86% seen once. This clonotype was obtained from a man older than 75 in a cohort sampled during active COVID-19. The sample was peripheral blood.

The CDR3 DNA follows: TGTGCCAGGCAGTCCGGGACAGTGATCTCCTACGAGCAGTACGTC. Translated: CARQSGTVISYEQYV. V gene TRBV25-1 combines with J gene TRBJ2-7; 7 nucleotides agree with TRBD1. CDR3 length equals 15 residues. Per germline, CDR1 MGHDK and CDR2 SYGVNS. V lost 9 bases, J lost 0 bases, and 11 bases stayed unmatched.